The 2 T cell receptor beta chains in this list originate from one sample, sequenced in a study of CD8 T cells in Susac syndrome. RNA in amounts of about 0.5 to 1 ug was reverse transcribed with random hexamers. TCRdb called the immunoSEQ multiplex PCR reads again in MiXCR, with one record for every CDR3 protein. The data contain about 210,000 distinct CDR3 sequences, approximately 95% of them seen just once; the ten biggest clones take up 0.075% to 0.095%. The sequencing input was CD4+ T cells from PBMCs. All receptors come from a human donor with multiple sclerosis.

The rearrangement joins TRBV20-1 to TRBJ2-5, with 15 bases fitting TRBD2. Germline V gene data show CDR1 as DFQATT and CDR2 as SNEGSKA (reference sequence). The CDR3 totals 17 residues. Losses at the gene ends were 0 bases for V and 5 bases for J; bases not matched to a gene: 7. CDR3 loop: CSARDPGLAGGRETQYF. The CDR3, as DNA: TGCAGTGCTAGAGACCCTGGACTAGCGGGAGGGAGGGAGACCCAGTACTTC.

The CDR3 spells CATGRGGQGYNEQFF. In DNA, the CDR3 is TGTGCCACCGGTCGGGGGGGCCAGGGCTACAATGAGCAGTTCTTC. The chain carries TRBV15 and TRBJ2-1, with 8 nucleotides matching TRBD2. The V gene's germline CDR1 is LNHNV and CDR2 YYDKDF (reference sequence). Trimming removed 8 bases from V and 3 bases from J; junction bases left unmatched: 9. The CDR3 sequence is 15 residues long. Complete variable domain (other parts from reference TRBV15 and TRBJ2-1): DAMVIQNPRYQVTQFGKPVTLSCSQTLNHNVMYWYQQKSSQAPKLLFHYYDKDFNNEADTPDNFQSRRPNTSFCFLDIRSPGLGDTAMYLCATGRGGQGYNEQFFGPGTRLTVL.